The rows below give T cell receptor beta chains drawn from one sample of a study of cytomegalovirus exposure and HLA in healthy donors. Assay used: immunoSEQ multiplex PCR; TCRdb lists only in-frame clones, some missing. The sample comprises nearly 300,000 clones, 70% to 90% of which are singletons, and 3% to 4% rests with the top ten. The material sequenced was PBMCs. The receptor set was obtained from a man aged 40-49 years in good health and CMV-seropositive. The CDR3 runs from the conserved cysteine through the conserved F or W. Each record gives: V gene, J gene, D gene, clone size, CDR3 protein, CDR3 DNA. The D gene is left open where the match is weak. Part of the rows lack a size; the others show once, few, many or a class for expanded clones.

>TRBV19|TRBJ1-2|TRBD1|once
CASSNLRDSLETF
TGTGCCAGTAGCAACCTCCGGGACAGTTTGGAAACCTTC
>TRBV7-9|TRBJ1-4|.|.
CSSSLYRDLDEKLFF
TGTTCCAGCAGCCTCTACAGGGATTTGGATGAAAAACTGTTTTTT
>TRBV6-5|TRBJ2-7|TRBD1|.
CASRTGQGIDEQYF
TGTGCCAGCAGAACGGGACAGGGAATCGACGAGCAGTACTTC
>TRBV5-1|TRBJ2-5|.|.
CASSLRLGGQETQYF
TGCGCCAGCAGCTTGAGGCTAGGCGGACAAGAGACCCAGTACTTC
>TRBV7-2|TRBJ2-5|TRBD2|.
CASSASGLGGETQYF
TGTGCCAGCAGCGCTTCGGGCCTGGGAGGGGAGACCCAGTACTTC
>TRBV10-3|TRBJ2-3|.|.
CAISVGGNTDTQYF
TGTGCCATCAGTGTCGGCGGTAACACAGATACGCAGTATTTT
>TRBV7-2|TRBJ2-5|.|.
CASSPWSSQETQYF
TGTGCCAGCAGCCCTTGGAGCAGTCAAGAGACCCAGTACTTC
>TRBV6-5|TRBJ2-1|TRBD1|.
CASSWSGGHNEQFF
TGTGCCAGCAGTTGGTCAGGGGGTCACAATGAGCAGTTCTTC
>TRBV7-6|TRBJ2-1|TRBD2|.
CASSPYSGRYTYNEQFF
TGTGCCAGCAGCCCCTACAGCGGGAGGTACACCTACAATGAGCAGTTCTTC
>TRBV7-8|TRBJ2-5|.|.
CASSLGAFTETQYF
TGTGCCAGCAGCTTAGGCGCCTTCACAGAGACCCAGTACTTC
>TRBV7-9|TRBJ1-2|.|.
CASSLDRFYGYTF
TGTGCCAGCAGCTTAGACAGGTTCTATGGCTACACCTTC
>TRBV27|TRBJ1-1|.|.
CASSPGRRRGTEAFF
TGTGCCAGCAGTCCGGGACGCCGGAGGGGCACTGAAGCTTTCTTT
>TRBV28|TRBJ1-2|.|once
CASSTQPLQGYTF
TGTGCCAGCAGTACCCAACCCCTGCAGGGCTACACCTTC
>TRBV29-1|TRBJ2-1|TRBD1|.
CSVPGQGRHEQFF
TGCAGCGTCCCGGGACAGGGAAGGCATGAGCAGTTCTTC
>TRBV9|TRBJ2-1|.|.
CASSVSGTYNEQFF
TGTGCCAGCAGCGTATCGGGAACCTACAATGAGCAGTTCTTC
>TRBV15|TRBJ1-1|.|.
CATSRPKRVTAEASF
TGTGCCACCAGCAGACCTAAGAGGGTTACCGCTGAAGCTTCCTTT
>TRBV11-2|TRBJ2-7|TRBD1|.
CASSSRQGAVDEQYF
TGTGCCAGCAGCTCTAGACAGGGGGCAGTCGACGAGCAGTACTTC
>TRBV7-6|TRBJ1-2|.|.
CASSLGPYYGYTF
TGTGCCAGCAGCTTAGGGCCGTACTATGGCTACACCTTC
>TRBV7-2|TRBJ2-1|TRBD1|.
CASKKDRGSYNEQFF
TGTGCCAGCAAAAAAGACAGGGGCTCCTACAATGAGCAGTTCTTC